Listed below are T cell receptor beta chains from one sample, sequenced in a study of shared clonotypes between healthy human individuals. Clones were sequenced by immunoSEQ multiplex PCR, and TCRdb holds only the in-frame ones, with some missing. The data contain roughly 2.5 million clones, just over 90% of them seen just once; the ten biggest clones take up over 0.12%. The sample taken for sequencing was naive CD4+ T cells sorted from blood. The source is a man younger than 30 in good health. CDR3s include the opening cysteine and the closing phenylalanine or tryptophan.

j_call v_call cdr3_aa
TRBJ1-1 TRBV10-3 CAIKESGGNTEAFF
TRBJ2-1 TRBV11-2 CASREGKGAGGNNEQFF
TRBJ2-7 TRBV9 CASSVGGGISYEQYF
TRBJ2-7 TRBV11-2 CASSLDRQEYEQYF
TRBJ2-1 TRBV7-2 CASSLGDRVVGEQFF
TRBJ2-6 TRBV11-1 CASSSFTGSSSGANVLTF
TRBJ2-7 TRBV5-1 CASSLAQGSYEQYF
TRBJ2-3 TRBV18 CASSPRTGSRAFTDTQYF
TRBJ2-5 TRBV10-3 CAISVATSGGPQETQYF
TRBJ2-3 TRBV5-1 CASSLGPGQNLGTDTQYF
TRBJ1-6 TRBV27 CASRGWGGNNSPLHF
TRBJ1-2 TRBV6-1 CASFRGHGYTF
TRBJ1-4 TRBV5-1 CASQRQDNEKLFF
TRBJ1-6 TRBV10-3 CAISGTRDNSPLHF
TRBJ1-4 TRBV2 CASRGTLGEKLFF
TRBJ1-3 TRBV2 CASSFSGNTIYF
NA TRBV6-6 CATRTGGQYEQYF
TRBJ2-7 TRBV30 CAGIRGDYEQYF
TRBJ1-2 TRBV11-2 CASSPDWNYGYTF
TRBJ2-2 TRBV7-2 CASSSSGVNTGELFF
TRBJ1-2 TRBV18 CASSPTTGYTYGYTF
TRBJ2-1 TRBV5-1 CASSLAGLSYNEQFF
TRBJ2-7 TRBV5-1 CASSLETGSSYEQYF
TRBJ2-7 TRBV2 CASSDQNYEQYF
TRBJ2-5 TRBV5-1 CASSRDSLETQYF
TRBJ1-3 TRBV15 CATSRVGGRGNTIYF
TRBJ2-1 TRBV4-3 CASSQDGLAGGPGQFF
TRBJ2-1 TRBV5-1 CASSLSGTGDEQFF
TRBJ2-3 TRBV7-2 CVEGWRGGTDTQYF
TRBJ2-3 TRBV30 CAWSVGIPQGGRWTDTQYF
TRBJ2-7 TRBV11-2 CASSLTALSYEQYF
TRBJ2-7 TRBV7-6 CASSLAPDSYEQYF
TRBJ2-7 TRBV30 CAWQLTSGNSEQYF
TRBJ2-7 TRBV5-6 CASSSKGGDEQYF
TRBJ2-3 TRBV5-1 CASSLGFTSGTVDTQYF
TRBJ1-3 TRBV6-1 CATQTAGGNTIYF
TRBJ2-2 TRBV7-9 CASSLAGVSGELFF
TRBJ1-5 TRBV2 CASRRQVLNQPQHF
TRBJ1-2 TRBV29-1 CSVWQGDGYTF
TRBJ2-7 TRBV18 CASSPVREGEQYF
TRBJ1-2 TRBV30 CAWSRTRGRKVGGYTF
TRBJ1-4 TRBV18 CASSPGTQGGEKLFF
TRBJ1-6 TRBV7-2 CASTPGAAYNSPLHF
TRBJ1-1 TRBV18 CASSPLGQGDTEAFF
TRBJ1-4 TRBV6-5 CASSPDRTWEKLFF
TRBJ2-3 TRBV14 CASSRDSITQYF
TRBJ1-6 TRBV5-1 CASSSGQKNSPLHF
TRBJ2-5 TRBV9 CASSRLGAGETQYF
TRBJ2-7 TRBV5-6 CASSRRDRIYEQYF
TRBJ2-3 TRBV9 CASSYSTGTGKKDTQYF
TRBJ2-7 TRBV10-3 CAIRAGVPYEQYF
TRBJ1-1 TRBV2 CASILQGQETEAFF
TRBJ2-5 TRBV5-5 CASSRDVKETQYF
TRBJ1-2 TRBV2 CASSLTSVNRGGLSYTF
TRBJ2-7 TRBV10-2 CASSKGASYEQYF
TRBJ1-1 TRBV21-1 CASSKAIFGGRSVALRGQAFF
TRBJ1-2 TRBV7-6 CASSLKEAVGYTF
TRBJ2-1 TRBV5-1 CASSLDPSGGSKQFF